Below are 23 T cell receptor beta chains sequenced from a single sample in a study of T-cell reconstitution after alpha-beta-depleted transplantation in children (dated by TCRdb to about 2016). Library creation used PCR. Sequenced using an Illumina HiSeq 2500. TCR libraries were prepared with molecular barcoding, using unique molecular identifiers to normalize TCRbeta repertoire quantification. In TCRdb, the public reads were trimmed at Q25 with fastp and aligned with MiXCR, with productive beta chains retained. All rows with the same CDR3 protein become a single entry with the most common DNA and genes. Within this sample are nearly 350,000 distinct CDR3 sequences, with roughly 17% of them counted one time only. The ten largest clones take up roughly 40% of the sample. This sample's treatment or condition label indicates: allogeneic hematopoietic cell transplantation with graft depleted of TCRalphabeta T cells and CD19 B cells.

Sequences were derived from PBMCs, mostly from graft donor cells, sampled 360 days after TCRalphabeta/CD19-depleted stem cell transplant. The receptors shown here come from a male patient between 2 and 15 years old who had a stem cell transplant for acute lymphoblastic leukemia, so the T cells may come from the graft donor.

This sequence joins TRBV5-6 and TRBJ2-2; no clear D. Germline V gene sequence: CDR1 SGHDT, CDR2 YYEEEE. This CDR3 has 15 residues. The ends were cut back, 0 bases at V and 5 bases at J, with 11 bases in the middle. The CDR3 DNA is TGTGCCAGCAGCTTGGGAGGAAGACGAACCGGGGAGCTGTTTTTT. Amino acids: CASSLGGRRTGELFF.

Concerning this clonotype: One end of the junction is discordant with germline, which a read error may explain. V usage is TRBV20-1 and J usage is TRBJ2-6, with D possibly being TRBD1 (5 bases). This CDR3 has 17 amino acids. The germline V gene encodes CDR1 DFQATT and CDR2 SNEGSKA (reference sequence). CDR3 amino acids: CCARGVGALAGANVLTF. In DNA form, the CDR3 reads TGCTGTGCTAGGGGCGTAGGGGCCCTCGCTGGGGCCAACGTCCTGACTTTC.

This clonotype was counted only a few times. This chain uses TRBV28 with TRBJ1-2; D not resolved. Germline-derived CDR1 and CDR2 are MDHEN and SYDVKM. CDR3 length: 18 amino acids. V lost 3 bases, J lost 4 bases, and 24 bases lay in between. Here the CDR3 DNA reads TGTGCCAGCAGTTTCGGGTCCGTCCCTTACGGGGTTCGCTATGGCTACACCTTC. Translation gives CASSFGSVPYGVRYGYTF.

This clonotype was seen only a few times. CDR3 protein: CASPGLADTDTQYF. CDR3 DNA: TGTGCCAGCCCGGGACTAGCGGACACAGATACGCAGTATTTT. The V and J genes are TRBV6-1 and TRBJ2-3; 11 bases map to TRBD2. The CDR3 covers 14 residues. With 8 bases clipped from V and 2 bases from J, the junction kept 3 bases outside the gene matches. In germline, CDR1 is MNHNS, CDR2 SASEGT.

This clonotype was found a few times. This sequence joins TRBV5-6 and TRBJ2-3; TRBD1 might be the D (5 bases). Per the germline V gene, CDR1 is SGHDT and CDR2 is YYEEEE. The CDR3 has 15 amino acids. Trimming removed 0 bases from V and 4 bases from J, with 12 bases in between. The CDR3 DNA reads as TGTGCCAGCAGCTTGGGAGGTGGGGCCCCAGATACGCAGTATTTT. Translation gives CASSLGGGAPDTQYF. The full variable domain, in which reference TRBV5-6 and TRBJ2-3 provide the parts outside the CDR3, is DAGVTQSPTHLIKTRGQQVTLRCSPKSGHDTVSWYQQALGQGPQFIFQYYEEEERQRGNFPDRFSGHQFPNYSSELNVNALLLGDSALYLCASSLGGGAPDTQYFGPGTRLTVL.

This clonotype was detected only a few times. This chain links TRBV18 with TRBJ2-1; D is unclear. The CDR3 covers 12 residues. V lost 6 bases to trimming and J lost 6 bases, with 9 bases between them. Germline loops: CDR1 KGHSH, CDR2 LQKENI. In DNA form, the CDR3 reads TGTGCCAGCTCTTCCCGGTTCAATGAGCAGTTCTTC. This gives the protein CASSSRFNEQFF.

This clonotype showed up many times. V and J are TRBV20-1 and TRBJ2-1, with 9 positions matching TRBD2. Germline lookup yields CDR1 DFQATT and CDR2 SNEGSKA (reference sequence). The CDR3 contains 13 residues. The V gene end was trimmed by 3 bases and the J gene end by 5 bases; junction bases not matched to a gene: 2. CDR3 amino acids: CSASSGGNNEQFF. For the CDR3, the DNA is TGCAGTGCTAGTAGCGGGGGAAACAATGAGCAGTTCTTC.

This rearrangement joins TRBV9 to TRBJ2-6; 12 bases agree with TRBD2. This CDR3 is 16 amino acids long. Germline V CDR1 and CDR2: SGDLS, YYNGEE. Trimming took 7 bases from V and 2 from J; bases not matched to a gene: 4. This CDR3 reads CASSRTSGTGANVLTF. Here the CDR3 DNA reads TGTGCCAGCTCCCGGACTAGCGGGACTGGGGCCAACGTCCTGACTTTC.

This clonotype was found a few times. The chain combines TRBV12-3 or TRBV12-4 with TRBJ2-3; TRBD2 matches 8 bases. The V gene end was trimmed by 6 bases and the J gene end by 1 base; junction bases not matched to a gene: 6. CDR3 length: 15 residues. The DNA for the CDR3 is TGTGCCAGCAGAGTTAGCGGGATTCGCACAGATACGCAGTATTTT. Residues: CASRVSGIRTDTQYF.

The sample holds many counts of this clonotype. This chain joins TRBV4-1 and TRBJ2-7; D may correspond to TRBD1 or TRBD2 (5 bases each). CDR1 and CDR2 (germline): MGHRA, YSYEKL. The CDR3 has 11 residues. Trimming left V 8 bases short and J 10 bases short, with 15 bases between. CDR3 residues: CASGGVSVQYF. Written as DNA, the CDR3 is TGCGCCAGCGGGGGAGTTTCGGTACAGTACTTC.

The chain employs TRBV7-3 and TRBJ2-4; no firm D call. With 5 bases removed from V and 8 bases from J, the gap between germline ends came to 13 bases. This CDR3 region has 13 residues. From germline, CDR1 is SGHTA and CDR2 FQGTGA. The CDR3 region is CASSLHGWDIQYF. The CDR3 nucleotides read TGTGCCAGCAGCCTACATGGGTGGGACATTCAGTACTTC.

The chain uses TRBV4-1 and TRBJ2-7; no clear D gene. The CDR3 runs 15 residues. V shed 0 bases and J shed 1 base, with 10 bases lying between them. Germline V gene lookup returns CDR1 MGHRA and CDR2 YSYEKL. The CDR3 region has the DNA TGCGCCAGCAGCCAAGATGTGGCGGTTTCCTACGAGCAGTACTTC. It yields the protein CASSQDVAVSYEQYF.

The rearrangement uses TRBV20-1 and TRBJ2-7; D remains ambiguous. Germline V gene data show CDR1 as DFQATT and CDR2 as SNEGSKA (reference sequence). The CDR3 is 14 amino acids. The V end lost 6 bases, the J end lost 0 bases, and 15 bases lay between the germline ends. CDR3 protein: CSASWGLTSYEQYF. DNA for the CDR3: TGCAGTGCAAGCTGGGGTTTAACCTCCTACGAGCAGTACTTC.

The V call is TRBV7-2, the J call TRBJ2-7, with no clear D. Germline V CDR1 and CDR2: SGHTA, FQGNSA. The CDR3 contains 12 residues. Trimming stripped 5 bases from V and 5 bases from J, with 10 bases between. The CDR3 DNA reads as TGTGCCAGCAGCCCCCTAACCAACGAGCAGTACTTC. Protein product: CASSPLTNEQYF.

This clonotype was found a few times. The chain links TRBV5-6 to TRBJ1-5, with D tentatively TRBD1 (6 bases). V was clipped by 0 bases and J by 0 bases, with 10 bases between them. CDR3 length equals 16 residues. Germline-derived CDR1 and CDR2 are SGHDT and YYEEEE. Here the CDR3 reads CASSLAGALSNQPQHF. The CDR3 nucleotides are TGTGCCAGCAGCTTGGCGGGGGCCCTTAGCAATCAGCCCCAGCATTTT. The full variable domain, its missing parts supplied by reference TRBV5-6 and TRBJ1-5, is DAGVTQSPTHLIKTRGQQVTLRCSPKSGHDTVSWYQQALGQGPQFIFQYYEEEERQRGNFPDRFSGHQFPNYSSELNVNALLLGDSALYLCASSLAGALSNQPQHFGDGTRLSIL.

In regard to this clonotype: One end of the junction fails to match germline, which may point to a read error. The rearrangement links TRBV4-1 to TRBJ1-4, with 8 bases aligning to TRBD1. The CDR3 has 13 residues. Per germline, CDR1 MGHRA and CDR2 YSYEKL. In DNA, the CDR3 is TGCGCCAGCAGCCAAGACGACAGGGGTTCACCTAAATTT. Its protein is CASSQDDRGSPKF.

Many counts were recorded for this clonotype. This rearrangement joins TRBV5-1 to TRBJ2-7; D might be TRBD1 (6 bases). Trimming pared 0 bases from V and 0 bases from J, leaving 10 bases between. Germline CDR1 SGHRS, CDR2 YFSETQ. This CDR3 is built from 15 residues. The CDR3 region is CASSLGWDNSYEQYF. As DNA, the CDR3 is TGCGCCAGCAGCTTGGGTTGGGACAACTCCTACGAGCAGTACTTC.

The chain recombines TRBV29-1 with TRBJ2-1; a possible D gene is TRBD1 (6 bases). The germline V gene has CDR1 SQVTM and CDR2 ANQGSEA. The V end lost 1 base, the J end lost 6 bases, and 19 bases lay between the germline ends. This CDR3 is 16 amino acids long. The CDR3 sequence is CSVEGWSGHVVNEQFF. CDR3 sequence (DNA): TGCAGCGTTGAAGGTTGGTCGGGACACGTTGTCAATGAGCAGTTCTTC.

This clonotype came up a few times. The chain recombines TRBV18 with TRBJ1-3; D remains ambiguous. This CDR3 spans 15 amino acids. Deletions cut 1 base from V and 0 bases from J, with 7 bases between. The germline V gene has CDR1 KGHSH and CDR2 LQKENI. CDR3 DNA: TGTGCCAGCTCACCACTCTCAAGCTCTGGAAACACCATATATTTT. Translating gives CASSPLSSSGNTIYF. The whole variable domain, filled in from reference TRBV18 and TRBJ1-3, reads NAGVMQNPRHLVRRRGQEARLRCSPMKGHSHVYWYRQLPEEGLKFMVYLQKENIIDESGMPKERFSAEFPKEGPSILRIQQVVRGDSAAYFCASSPLSSSGNTIYFGEGSWLTVV.

The CDR3 loop is CSAELAGWAADTQYF. Written as DNA, the CDR3 is TGCAGTGCGGAACTAGCGGGATGGGCAGCAGATACGCAGTATTTT. This chain links TRBV20-1 with TRBJ2-3; 10 bases match TRBD2. Trimming took 6 bases from V and 4 from J; bases not matched to a gene: 10. The V gene's germline CDR1 is DFQATT and CDR2 SNEGSKA (reference sequence). This CDR3 has 15 residues.

The chain combines TRBV12-3 or TRBV12-4 with TRBJ2-7, with 7 positions matching TRBD1. V lost 1 base and J lost 4; bases outside the gene matches: 7. CDR3 length equals 15 residues. CDR3 loop: CASSLGAGTAYEQYF. The CDR3 DNA reads as TGTGCCAGCAGTTTAGGCGCCGGGACAGCTTACGAGCAGTACTTC.

Only a few counts were recorded for this clonotype. This chain joins TRBV3-1 and TRBJ2-3; TRBD2 agrees at 9 bases. The CDR3 runs to 18 residues. Trimming removed 0 bases from V and 3 bases from J; junction bases left unmatched: 10. CDR1 and CDR2 (germline): LGHDT, YNNKEL (reference sequence). The CDR3 region has the DNA TGTGCCAGCAGCCAAGATTGGGGCCTAGCGGGAAGGACAGATACGCAGTATTTT. Its translation: CASSQDWGLAGRTDTQYF.

This clonotype was seen just once. The chain combines TRBV5-1 with TRBJ2-1, with D possibly TRBD2 on 5 matching bases. Germline values: CDR1 SGHRS, CDR2 YFSETQ. The CDR3 spans 13 residues. Trimming stripped 4 bases from V and 8 bases from J, with 13 bases between. The CDR3: CASSHSTRHEQFF. In DNA, the CDR3 is TGCGCCAGCAGCCATTCCACTAGGCATGAGCAGTTCTTC.